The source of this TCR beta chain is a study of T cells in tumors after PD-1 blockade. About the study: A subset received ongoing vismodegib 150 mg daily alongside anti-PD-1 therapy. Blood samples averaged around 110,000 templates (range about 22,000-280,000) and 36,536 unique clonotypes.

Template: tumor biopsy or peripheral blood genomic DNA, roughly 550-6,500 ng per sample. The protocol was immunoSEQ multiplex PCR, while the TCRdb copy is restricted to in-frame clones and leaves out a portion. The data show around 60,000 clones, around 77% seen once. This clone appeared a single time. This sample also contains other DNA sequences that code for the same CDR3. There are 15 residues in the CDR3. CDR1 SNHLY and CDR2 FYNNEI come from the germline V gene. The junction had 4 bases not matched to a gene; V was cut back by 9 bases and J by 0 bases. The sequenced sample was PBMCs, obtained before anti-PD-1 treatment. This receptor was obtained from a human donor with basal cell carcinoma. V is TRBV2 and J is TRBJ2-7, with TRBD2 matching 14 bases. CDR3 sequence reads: CARGTSGGNSYEQYF. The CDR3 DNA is TGTGCCAGGGGGACTAGCGGGGGCAACTCCTACGAGCAGTACTTC.